The 16 T cell receptor beta chains reported below all come from one sample, sequenced in a study of blood T cell repertoires in COVID-19. Clones were sequenced by immunoSEQ multiplex PCR, and TCRdb holds only the in-frame ones, with some missing. This sample has 200,000 to 250,000 clones, with almost 90% found just once. Sequences were obtained from PBMCs or T cells enriched from blood (not recorded which). These TCRs come from a man aged 30 to 39 who had been exposed to COVID-19.

This clone has a handful of counts. The gene calls are TRBV3-1 (or the pseudogene TRBV3-2) and TRBJ1-1; 7 bases agree with TRBD1. The CDR3 contains 13 residues. The ends lost 4 bases at V and 6 bases at J; junction bases unmatched: 5. Germline V gene lookup returns CDR1 LGHDT and CDR2 YNNKEL (reference sequence). CDR3 amino acids: CASSLTGMAEAFF. The DNA for the CDR3 is TGTGCCAGCAGCCTGACAGGGATGGCTGAAGCTTTCTTT.

This chain joins TRBV7-8 and TRBJ1-1, with D unclear. This CDR3 contains 16 residues. Trimming shortened V by 4 bases and J by 7 bases, and 22 bases separated the two germline ends. Germline V gene data show CDR1 as SGHVS and CDR2 as FQNEAQ. CDR3 DNA sequence: TGTGCCAGCAGCTCCTCCCCAGGAGGGAGGGCCGATGAAGCTTTCTTT. It translates to CASSSSPGGRADEAFF.

This chain uses TRBV6-2 or TRBV6-3 with TRBJ1-6, with D uncertain. V was pared by 6 bases and J by 7 bases, with 13 bases between. The CDR3 totals 14 residues. Germline assignment: CDR1 MNHEY and CDR2 SVGEGT. CDR3 nucleotide sequence: TGTGCCAGCAGCAACCCGACGGAGAATTCACCCCTCCACTTT. It encodes CASSNPTENSPLHF.

This chain links TRBV20-1 with TRBJ1-3; no clear D gene. The germline CDR1 and CDR2 sequences are DFQATT and SNEGSKA (reference sequence). The CDR3 loop spans 10 amino acids. V was shortened by 8 bases and J by 6 bases, with 8 bases between the two germline ends. The chain's CDR3 is CSILKNTIYF. The CDR3 DNA reads as TGCAGTATACTTAAAAACACCATATATTTT.

The chain is built from TRBV10-3 and TRBJ1-2, with 9 bases lining up with TRBD1. V lost 3 bases to trimming and J lost 4 bases; unmatched junction nucleotides: 12. Germline CDR1 is ENHRY and CDR2 is SYGVKD. The CDR3 sequence is 17 residues long. The CDR3 sequence is CAISEFGTGRPSYGYTF. DNA of the CDR3: TGTGCCATCAGTGAATTTGGGACAGGGAGGCCCAGCTATGGCTACACCTTC.

This clone showed up just once. The chain combines TRBV2 with TRBJ2-5; tentative D call: TRBD2 (5 bases). The CDR3 runs 15 residues. CDR1 SNHLY and CDR2 FYNNEI come from the germline V gene. Trimming took 4 bases from V and 2 from J, leaving 14 bases between them. In DNA, the CDR3 is TGTGCCAGCAGTGTGCACCGGACGGGGCAAGAGACCCAGTACTTC. This codes for CASSVHRTGQETQYF.

This chain connects TRBV2 to TRBJ1-2, with TRBD1 matching 7 bases. Per germline, CDR1 SNHLY and CDR2 FYNNEI. CDR3 length equals 14 residues. V trimming: 6 bases; J trimming: 4 bases; junction bases outside the gene matches: 8. The CDR3 bases are TGTGCCAGCAGGGGTAGGACAGGTCCCTATGGCTACACCTTC. This gives the protein CASRGRTGPYGYTF.

This chain links TRBV7-9 with TRBJ1-1; 9 nucleotides match TRBD1. Germline loops: CDR1 SEHNR, CDR2 FQNEAQ (reference sequence). After removal of 4 bases from V and 6 bases from J, the junction contained 15 bases not matched to a gene. There are 17 residues in the CDR3. The CDR3 nucleotides read TGTGCCAGCAGCTCCCTCCCAATGACAGGGGGTTGGGCTGAAGCTTTCTTT. Its protein is CASSSLPMTGGWAEAFF.

The chain joins TRBV4-1 to TRBJ2-7, with 7 bases fitting TRBD1. Germline assignment: CDR1 MGHRA and CDR2 YSYEKL. The CDR3 runs to 16 residues. Unmatched junction bases numbered 9, after V lost 4 bases and J lost 0 bases. The CDR3 DNA sequence: TGCGCCAGCAGCCCTGAGCCCGGGACAGCCTCCTACGAGCAGTACTTC. This sequence encodes CASSPEPGTASYEQYF.

This sequence joins TRBV3-1 (or the pseudogene TRBV3-2) and TRBJ1-1, with unresolved D. The CDR3 covers 13 residues. Trimming pared 4 bases from V and 0 bases from J, leaving 6 bases between. Germline CDR1 and CDR2: LGHDT and YNNKEL (reference sequence). The CDR3 reads CASSRGLNTEAFF. The CDR3 coding sequence is TGTGCCAGCAGCCGAGGTCTGAACACTGAAGCTTTCTTT.

The chain joins TRBV4-3 to TRBJ1-4; no reliable D call. Germline V gene data show CDR1 as LGHNA and CDR2 as YSLEER. V dropped 4 bases and J dropped 0 bases, with 12 bases sitting between them. This CDR3 comprises 16 residues. The CDR3 spells CASSPRAGATNEKLFF. CDR3 coding DNA: TGCGCCAGCAGCCCCCGGGCGGGCGCAACTAATGAAAAACTGTTTTTT.

This clone was detected only once. V usage is TRBV5-1 and J usage is TRBJ1-1; 8 positions agree with TRBD1. Germline V gives CDR1 SGHRS, CDR2 YFSETQ. The CDR3 is 14 residues long. V lost 0 bases and J lost 3; bases outside the gene matches: 1. CDR3 sequence: CASSLDRGDTEAFF. For the CDR3, the DNA is TGCGCCAGCAGCTTGGACAGGGGGGACACTGAAGCTTTCTTT.

The CDR3 nucleotides read TGTGCCAGCAATCAGCGGGGGGAAGAGACCCAGTACTTC. Protein product: CASNQRGEETQYF. The rearrangement uses TRBV14 and TRBJ2-5, with TRBD2 matching over 9 bases. The CDR3 spans 13 residues. Germline V lookup: CDR1 SGHDN, CDR2 FVKESK. Losses at the gene ends were 7 bases for V and 3 bases for J; bases not matched to a gene: 3.

The V call is TRBV30, the J call TRBJ1-1, with D possibly TRBD1 on 6 matching bases. Trimming stripped 0 bases from V and 0 bases from J, with 14 bases between. This CDR3 spans 16 amino acids. Per the germline V gene, CDR1 is GTSNPN and CDR2 is SVGIG (reference sequence). In DNA form, the CDR3 reads TGTGCCTGGAGTGTAGGGGGGGTGCGACTGAACACTGAAGCTTTCTTT. Translated: CAWSVGGVRLNTEAFF.

V gene TRBV5-4 combines with J gene TRBJ2-7; 8 bases fit TRBD2. Germline CDR1 is SGHNT and CDR2 is YYREEE (reference sequence). Trimming removed 3 bases from V and 7 bases from J; junction bases left unmatched: 9. This CDR3 has 14 residues. CDR3 region: CASSWRSSGAEQYF. CDR3 sequence (DNA): TGTGCCAGCAGCTGGAGGAGTAGCGGGGCTGAGCAGTACTTC.

This sequence joins TRBV7-9 and TRBJ1-1, with 8 bases fitting TRBD1. Germline loops: CDR1 SEHNR, CDR2 FQNEAQ (reference sequence). The CDR3 totals 18 residues. The ends lost 1 base at V and 4 bases at J; junction bases unmatched: 14. The CDR3 coding sequence is TGTGCCAGCAGCTTAGTAGCGCAGGGGGCGAGGAAAGGCACTGAAGCTTTCTTT. It is translated as CASSLVAQGARKGTEAFF.